Shown below are 15 T cell receptor beta chains from a single sample sequenced in a study of T cells in Graves' hyperthyroidism and ophthalmopathy. Regions amplified from RNA transcripts were the TCR beta CDR3 regions. HTBI primers were the set used in a first-round RT-PCR of the TCR CDR3. TCRdb reprocessed the multiplex PCR reads via MiXCR and lists one record per CDR3 protein. This table has 350,000 to 500,000 distinct CDR3 sequences, roughly 13% appearing once. Specimen: blood. The receptors originated from a woman aged 18-35 years with Graves' hyperthyroidism.

This clonotype was seen repeatedly, ten times or more. The chain joins TRBV12-3 or TRBV12-4 to TRBJ2-5, with unresolved D. The CDR3 sequence is 14 residues long. V shed 10 bases and J shed 2 bases, with 17 bases lying between them. The CDR3 bases are TGTGCCATTACCTTACGGGCAGAGCAAGAGACCCAGTACTTC. This sequence encodes CAITLRAEQETQYF.

This clonotype was counted ten times or more. The gene calls are TRBV5-8 and TRBJ2-1; D perhaps matches TRBD2 (6 bases). The CDR3 totals 14 residues. V lost 0 bases and J 6 bases, leaving 10 bases between the germline ends. CDR1 is SGHTS and CDR2 is YDEGEE in the germline V gene. CDR3 sequence (DNA): TGTGCCAGCAGCTTGGGCGGGACCTCCAATGAGCAGTTCTTC. Translating it yields CASSLGGTSNEQFF.

The J gene is TRBJ2-1, the V gene TRBV6-1; D call uncertain. V was pared by 7 bases and J by 0 bases, with 13 bases between. This CDR3 comprises 15 residues. Germline V gives CDR1 MNHNS, CDR2 SASEGT. The CDR3 nucleotides are TGTGCCAGCACCAGATTCCCGAGCTCCTACAATGAGCAGTTCTTC. Protein: CASTRFPSSYNEQFF.

This chain connects TRBV13 to TRBJ2-1, with D possibly TRBD2 on 5 matching bases. Trimming cost V 6 bases and J 2 bases, with 20 bases left between them. This CDR3 contains 17 residues. Germline V gene lookup returns CDR1 PRHDT and CDR2 FYEKMQ (reference sequence). The chain's CDR3 is CASRNIKSSLAYNEQFF. Written as DNA, the CDR3 is TGTGCCAGCAGAAACATTAAGTCTAGCCTTGCCTACAATGAGCAGTTCTTC.

The CDR3, as DNA: TGCAGTGCTAGAGAGACGCTAGCGGGGTCCTACAATGAGCAGTTCTTC. It encodes CSARETLAGSYNEQFF. The chain couples TRBV20-1 to TRBJ2-1; 9 bases map to TRBD2. The CDR3 runs to 16 residues. The V segment lost 0 bases and the J segment 1 base; nucleotides outside the gene matches: 4. Germline V CDR1 and CDR2: DFQATT, SNEGSKA (reference sequence).

This clonotype was recorded at least ten times. The rearrangement uses TRBV19 and TRBJ2-1, with 9 bases identical to TRBD1. Germline trimming cut 3 bases from V and 5 bases from J; bases unmatched to any gene: 11. There are 17 residues in the CDR3. Germline V gene data show CDR1 as LNHDA and CDR2 as SQIVND (reference sequence). CDR3 sequence (DNA): TGTGCCAGTAGTATCATAGGGACAGGGTCACGGGACAATGAGCAGTTCTTC. Protein: CASSIIGTGSRDNEQFF.

This clonotype was seen at least ten times. The chain joins TRBV15 to TRBJ1-6; D possibly corresponds to TRBD1 (5 bases). From germline, CDR1 is LNHNV and CDR2 YYDKDF (reference sequence). Trimming left V 1 base short and J 9 bases short, with 16 bases between. The CDR3 covers 16 residues. CDR3 in amino acids: CATSRAQGALGSPLHF. The CDR3 bases are TGTGCCACCAGCAGAGCCCAGGGCGCATTAGGTTCACCCCTCCACTTT.

The rearrangement joins TRBV6-2 or TRBV6-3 to TRBJ2-5, with D perhaps given as TRBD1 or TRBD2 (5 bases each). The CDR3 is made up of 17 amino acids. Between the trimmed V and J ends, which lost 4 bases and 4 bases, there was a span of 22 bases. CDR1 MNHEY and CDR2 SVGEGT come from the germline V gene. The CDR3: CASSSPRDSGLVETQYF. The CDR3 coding sequence is TGTGCCAGCAGTTCGCCCCGAGACTCGGGGCTGGTAGAGACCCAGTACTTC.

In this sample, this clonotype turned up many times. V is TRBV6-2 or TRBV6-3 and J is TRBJ2-1; a possible D gene is TRBD2 (5 bases). The CDR3 extends over 13 amino acids. The V gene lost 8 bases and the J gene lost 4 bases, with 12 bases spanning the gap. CDR1 and CDR2 (germline): MNHEY, SVGEGT. The CDR3 here is CASSVAPYNEQFF. As DNA, the CDR3 is TGTGCCAGCTCTGTAGCGCCTTACAATGAGCAGTTCTTC.

V is TRBV29-1 and J is TRBJ2-2, with 9 bases that match TRBD1. The ends lost 4 bases at V and 4 bases at J; junction bases unmatched: 13. The germline V gene encodes CDR1 SQVTM and CDR2 ANQGSEA. This CDR3 contains 17 residues. The CDR3 nucleotides are TGCAGCGTTGCCTCAGGACCGGGACAGGGTCCCACCGGGGAGCTGTTTTTT. Translation gives CSVASGPGQGPTGELFF.

The sample holds many counts of this clonotype. This rearrangement joins TRBV6-1 to TRBJ1-1, with 7 bases fitting TRBD1. The germline V gene encodes CDR1 MNHNS and CDR2 SASEGT. The CDR3 covers 16 residues. The V gene end was trimmed by 5 bases and the J gene end by 5 bases; junction bases not matched to a gene: 14. CDR3 in DNA: TGTGCCAGCAGTCACTCCGGAGACAGGGAGAGGACTGAAGCTTTCTTT. Translating gives CASSHSGDRERTEAFF.

In its sample, this clonotype was seen many times. The rearrangement links TRBV11-2 to TRBJ2-1; D unclear. The germline gives CDR1 SGHAT, CDR2 FQNNGV. Trimming left V 3 bases short and J 12 bases short, with 15 bases between. This CDR3 comprises 13 residues. This chain's CDR3 is CASSLGGRSAQFF. For the CDR3, the DNA is TGTGCCAGCAGCTTGGGTGGACGCTCGGCGCAGTTCTTC.

This clonotype was observed at least ten times. The chain is built from TRBV11-2 and TRBJ2-5; tentatively, D is TRBD1 or TRBD2 (5 bases each). The germline V and J ends were trimmed by 6 bases and 3 bases, with 14 bases remaining between them. CDR1 is SGHAT, CDR2 FQNNGV, per germline. This CDR3 region has 14 residues. The CDR3 is CASRWTLEEETQYF. CDR3 nucleotides: TGTGCCAGCAGGTGGACACTGGAGGAAGAGACCCAGTACTTC.

The chain couples TRBV18 to TRBJ2-1; D unresolved. Germline values: CDR1 KGHSH, CDR2 LQKENI. The CDR3 contains 11 residues. Trimming removed 8 bases from V and 5 bases from J, with 7 bases in between. CDR3 sequence: CASHLNNEQFF. In nucleotides, the CDR3 is TGTGCCAGCCACCTAAACAATGAGCAGTTCTTC.

This clonotype was counted ten times or more. This chain uses TRBV5-1 with TRBJ2-7, with D maybe TRBD1 (5 bases). The CDR3 consists of 17 residues. V lost 5 bases and J lost 5, with 26 bases in between. Germline V lookup: CDR1 SGHRS, CDR2 YFSETQ. The CDR3 DNA follows: TGCGCCAGCAGTCCGTCTGTGGTCCCAGGGAAGGGAAACGAGCAGTACTTC. Its translation: CASSPSVVPGKGNEQYF.